This T cell receptor beta chain was recorded in a study of cytomegalovirus exposure and HLA in healthy donors. Study-wide points: One variant, a missense change in DCLRE1C, was linked in a later analysis to TCR beta V- and J-gene trimming. About 87% or about 30% of the time was how often most TCR beta V segments were productive, according to an earlier analysis.

On this clone: No antigen is known for it.

Donors showed nominal health when sampled, although they likely had unrecorded immune exposures. This CDR3 spans 14 amino acids. The germline CDR1 and CDR2 sequences are MNHEY and SVGAGI. V shed 2 bases, J shed 4 bases, and the junction held 4 bases outside the gene matches. A multiplex PCR was run with 60 Vbeta primers and 13 Jbeta primers. Produced via immunoSEQ multiplex PCR; TCRdb's table is partial and in-frame only. The profile covers roughly 200,000 clones, with around 83% appearing a single time and roughly 1.7% taken by the ten largest. The rearrangement uses TRBV6-5 and TRBJ1-2, with 7 bases aligning to TRBD1. Sequenced material: PBMCs. The TCR originated in a man in his forties in good health and CMV-seropositive. The CDR3 DNA reads TGTGCCAGCAGTTACGTGGGGACAGCCTATGGCTACACCTTC. Its translation is CASSYVGTAYGYTF.